These 19 T cell receptor beta chains were all obtained from the same sample, sequenced in a study of shared clonotypes between healthy human individuals. Naive CD8 cells lacked CD45RO and underwent positive selection for CCR7, leaving out terminally differentiated effector memory CD45RA+ cells. Clones were read by immunoSEQ multiplex PCR, and TCRdb kept only the in-frame ones, dropping some. The table shows roughly 810,000 clones, with about 96% occurring only once. What was sequenced was naive CD8+ T cells sorted from blood. These receptors all come from a man in his thirties or forties in good health.

J is TRBJ2-4 and V is TRBV11-2, with TRBD2 identical over 7 bases. The J segment lost 3 bases and the V segment lost 0 bases, leaving 8 bases of the junction unmatched. The CDR3 covers 17 residues. CDR1 is SGHAT and CDR2 is FQNNGV in the germline V gene. CDR3 sequence: CASSLDSFSSGKNIQYF. CDR3 DNA: TGTGCCAGCAGCTTAGATTCGTTCTCTAGCGGCAAAAACATTCAGTACTTC.

The rearrangement links TRBV19 to TRBJ2-5; 11 bases fit TRBD1. This CDR3 comprises 16 residues. V shed 4 bases and J 5 bases; nucleotides not matched to a gene: 9. Germline CDR1 reads LNHDA; CDR2 reads SQIVND (reference sequence). Here the CDR3 reads CASSTLDRGRIETQYF. The CDR3 region has the DNA TGTGCCAGTAGTACCCTGGACAGGGGGCGTATTGAGACCCAGTACTTC.

This clone has a single count. This chain joins TRBV11-3 and TRBJ2-1, with D maybe TRBD2 (5 bases). Germline V gene sequence: CDR1 SGHNT, CDR2 YENEEA. Trimming stripped 5 bases from V and 0 bases from J, with 14 bases between. This CDR3 has 16 amino acids. The CDR3 coding sequence is TGTGCCAGCAGCCCCTCGCAACTAGACTCCTACAATGAGCAGTTCTTC. Translation: CASSPSQLDSYNEQFF.

In its sample, this clone was seen once. The rearrangement uses TRBV7-3 and TRBJ2-1; TRBD2 might be the D (5 bases). Germline CDR1 and CDR2: SGHTA and FQGTGA. The V end was cut by 5 bases, the J end by 3 bases, with 14 bases between. This CDR3 spans 15 amino acids. The CDR3 loop reads CASSQRPLVYNEQFF. CDR3 nucleotides: TGTGCCAGCAGCCAGCGGCCTCTTGTCTACAATGAGCAGTTCTTC.

The chain joins TRBV27 to TRBJ2-7; a possible D gene is TRBD2 (7 bases). Trimming cost V 4 bases and J 12 bases, with 16 bases left between them. Germline lookup yields CDR1 MNHEY and CDR2 SMNVEV (reference sequence). The CDR3 is made up of 12 amino acids. The CDR3 DNA follows: TGTGCCAGCAGTTCCAACCTGGGGGGGGCGTACTTC. It yields the protein CASSSNLGGAYF.

This chain links TRBV29-1 with TRBJ2-2, with 8 positions matching TRBD1. J gave up 4 bases and V 0 bases, and 10 bases lay outside the gene matches. The CDR3 totals 17 residues. CDR1 is SQVTM, CDR2 ANQGSEA, per germline. CDR3 in amino acids: CSVEDRMRTGPTGELFF. As DNA, the CDR3 is TGCAGCGTTGAAGATCGAATGAGGACAGGGCCCACCGGGGAGCTGTTTTTT.

This clone was observed a single time. The CDR3 sequence is CASSQEMGGNQPQHF. As DNA, the CDR3 is TGTGCCAGCAGCCAAGAGATGGGGGGTAATCAGCCCCAGCATTTT. The chain joins TRBV14 to TRBJ1-5, with a tentative D call TRBD1 (5 bases). The CDR3 covers 15 residues. Germline loops: CDR1 SGHDN, CDR2 FVKESK. V gave up 0 bases and J gave up 4 bases, with 10 bases separating them.

The chain couples TRBV6-1 to TRBJ1-5; a weak D match, TRBD1 (5 bases). Germline lookup yields CDR1 MNHNS and CDR2 SASEGT. Between the trimmed V and J ends, which lost 6 bases and 4 bases, there was a span of 13 bases. This CDR3 comprises 14 residues. CDR3 residues: CASSPGFGNQPQHF. CDR3 sequence (DNA): TGTGCCAGCAGCCCAGGGTTCGGAAATCAGCCCCAGCATTTT.

The V gene is TRBV4-1, the J gene TRBJ2-7; D is ambiguous. This CDR3 has 16 residues. Germline CDR1 is MGHRA and CDR2 is YSYEKL. V was shortened by 4 bases and J by 3 bases, with 19 bases between the two germline ends. CDR3 nucleotides: TGCGCCAGCAGCCTCCATTACCCGGTGGAAAGCTACGAGCAGTACTTC. Translation gives CASSLHYPVESYEQYF.

The J gene is TRBJ2-7, the V gene TRBV6-5; 11 nucleotides line up with TRBD1. CDR1 and CDR2 (germline): MNHEY, SVGAGI. This CDR3 has 13 residues. Trimming cost V 5 bases and J 7 bases; bases outside gene matches: 4. CDR3 region: CASSGTGGSEQYF. Written as DNA, the CDR3 is TGTGCCAGCAGTGGGACAGGGGGATCGGAGCAGTACTTC.

The CDR3 bases are TGTGCCAGCAAGGACAGGAACACTGAAGCTTTCTTT. It encodes CASKDRNTEAFF. This sequence joins TRBV28 and TRBJ1-1, with a possible D match to TRBD1 (6 bases). From germline, CDR1 is MDHEN and CDR2 SYDVKM. CDR3 length: 12 residues. V lost 7 bases and J lost 1, with 7 bases in between.

The V gene is TRBV18, the J gene TRBJ2-5, with D maybe TRBD1 (6 bases). The CDR3 sequence is 15 residues long. V shed 2 bases and J shed 1 base, with 11 bases lying between them. The germline gives CDR1 KGHSH, CDR2 LQKENI. The CDR3 region is CASSPTTDSQETQYF. As DNA, the CDR3 is TGTGCCAGCTCACCAACGACGGACAGCCAAGAGACCCAGTACTTC.

This chain joins TRBV29-1 and TRBJ2-7, with TRBD1 identical over 9 bases. The germline gives CDR1 SQVTM, CDR2 ANQGSEA. Trimming at V came to 6 bases and at J to 0 bases, leaving 21 bases not matched to a gene. The CDR3 sequence is 19 residues long. This chain's CDR3 is CSVVGRARTGGLSSYEQYF. The DNA for the CDR3 is TGCAGCGTCGTAGGCCGAGCAAGAACAGGGGGCCTCAGCTCCTACGAGCAGTACTTC.

The chain uses TRBV6-5 and TRBJ2-5; 10 nucleotides line up with TRBD2. The CDR3 covers 13 residues. V was pared by 4 bases and J by 9 bases, with 5 bases of the junction left unmatched. The germline CDR1 and CDR2 sequences are MNHEY and SVGAGI. CDR3 sequence: CASSSTSGPAQYF. In DNA, the CDR3 is TGTGCCAGCAGTTCGACTAGCGGGCCGGCCCAGTACTTC.

J is TRBJ2-3 and V is TRBV7-2; TRBD2 aligns across 8 bases. This CDR3 has 17 residues. The germline V gene encodes CDR1 SGHTA and CDR2 FQGNSA. With V trimmed by 1 base and J by 2 bases, 8 bases remained unmatched. CDR3 amino acids: CASSLEGLGGLTDTQYF. CDR3 nucleotide sequence: TGTGCCAGCAGCTTAGAGGGACTAGGCGGGCTCACAGATACGCAGTATTTT.

The chain recombines TRBV5-4 with TRBJ1-1; D remains unclear. The germline gives CDR1 SGHNT, CDR2 YYREEE (reference sequence). This CDR3 has 14 amino acids. The V gene lost 2 bases and the J gene lost 4 bases, with 12 bases spanning the gap. The DNA for the CDR3 is TGTGCCAGCAGCTTAGCTGAGCCCCCCACTGAAGCTTTCTTT. Amino acid sequence: CASSLAEPPTEAFF.

The J gene is TRBJ1-5, the V gene TRBV18, with 9 bases that match TRBD1. Trimming at V came to 6 bases and at J to 7 bases, leaving 10 bases not matched to a gene. Germline-derived CDR1 and CDR2 are KGHSH and LQKENI. This CDR3 is built from 15 residues. CDR3 protein: CASSLGQGSGQPQHF. CDR3 DNA sequence: TGTGCCAGCTCCCTTGGACAGGGGTCAGGACAGCCCCAGCATTTT.

This sequence joins TRBV19 and TRBJ1-5; perhaps TRBD1 as D (5 bases). V gave up 5 bases and J gave up 5 bases, with 10 bases separating them. The CDR3 spans 13 residues. Germline assignment: CDR1 LNHDA and CDR2 SQIVND (reference sequence). The CDR3 DNA sequence: TGTGCCAGTAGTCCCGACAGCCATCAGCCCCAGCATTTT. Its translation is CASSPDSHQPQHF.

The chain carries TRBV9 and TRBJ2-1; D may be TRBD2 (5 bases). This CDR3 is 15 amino acids long. The V and J ends lost 0 bases and 3 bases respectively, with 10 bases between them. CDR1 is SGDLS and CDR2 is YYNGEE in the germline V gene. The chain's CDR3 is CASSVAGFVYNEQFF. Written as DNA, the CDR3 is TGTGCCAGCAGCGTAGCGGGATTCGTCTACAATGAGCAGTTCTTC.